The rows below give T cell receptor beta chains drawn from one sample of a study of T cell responses to AZD1222 COVID-19 vaccine. TCRdb's table, derived via immunoSEQ multiplex PCR, lists solely in-frame clones and lacks some. Among about 180,000 clones listed, more than 80% were seen once. The specimen was peripheral blood, collected 28 days after the second dose of the MenACWY control vaccine. All receptors come from an adult who received the MenACWY meningococcal vaccine as a control. The CDR3 runs from the conserved cysteine through the conserved F or W. The D gene is left open where the match is weak.

>15|TRBV20-1|TRBJ2-7|TRBD1
TGCAGTGCTAGTAATACCGGGACAGGGGGGTACGAGCAGTACTTC
CSASNTGTGGYEQYF
>15|TRBV5-1|TRBJ2-5|-
TGCGCCAGCAGCTTGGAGCAGGGTCCCCAAGAGACCCAGTACTTC
CASSLEQGPQETQYF
>14|TRBV18|TRBJ2-7|TRBD1
TGTGCCAGCTCGACCGGGACAGGGGGCTACGAGCAGTACTTC
CASSTGTGGYEQYF
>16|TRBV9|TRBJ1-4|-
TGTGCCAGCAGCCCTCAACCACAGGCAACTAATGAAAAACTGTTTTTT
CASSPQPQATNEKLFF
>14|TRBV28|TRBJ2-7|-
TGTGCCAGCAGCTCTCCTCCCTTCTCCTACGAGCAGTACTTC
CASSSPPFSYEQYF
>11|TRBV28|TRBJ2-2|-
TGTGCCAGCACCTTTTCCGGGGAGCTGTTTTTT
CASTFSGELFF
>13|TRBV2|TRBJ1-1|-
TGTGCCATCCCAGGGGTGGAAGGTACTGAAGCTTTCTTT
CAIPGVEGTEAFF
>12|TRBV6-5|TRBJ2-5|-
TGTGCCAGCAGTCACAAACTGGAGACCCAGTACTTC
CASSHKLETQYF
>14|TRBV3-1/TRBV3-2|TRBJ1-2|-
TGTGCCAGCAGCCCACAACAGGGCTCCTATGGCTACACCTTC
CASSPQQGSYGYTF
>14|TRBV12-5|TRBJ1-1|-
TGTGCTAGTGGTCATCAAGGCGGGAACACTGAAGCTTTCTTT
CASGHQGGNTEAFF
>16|TRBV27|TRBJ2-1|TRBD2
TGTGCCAGCAGATTACCCTCTAGCGGGCCGTACAATGAGCAGTTCTTC
CASRLPSSGPYNEQFF
>12|TRBV10-3|TRBJ1-1|TRBD1
TGTGCCGCGGCAGGGGGGAACACTGAAGCTTTCTTT
CAAAGGNTEAFF
>13|TRBV12-3/TRBV12-4|TRBJ1-1|-
TGTGCCAGCAGTTTAGGCGAGAACACTGAAGCTTTCTTT
CASSLGENTEAFF
>15|TRBV4-3|TRBJ2-7|TRBD2
TGCGCCAGCAGCCAAGTTTTAGCGGGGACCTACGAGCAGTACTTC
CASSQVLAGTYEQYF
>15|TRBV30|TRBJ2-5|TRBD2
TGTGCCTGGAGCCCGGGACTAGCGGCCCAAGAGACCCAGTACTTC
CAWSPGLAAQETQYF
>15|TRBV7-2|TRBJ1-1|-
TGTGCCAGCAGCTTCCTCGGGGTTTCGAACACTGAAGCTTTCTTT
CASSFLGVSNTEAFF
>15|TRBV11-2|TRBJ2-3|-
TGTGCCAGCAGCTTGGGGGGCGCGGGCACAGATACGCAGTATTTT
CASSLGGAGTDTQYF
>14|TRBV19|TRBJ1-5|-
TGTGCCAGTAGTCCCTATCGGGGGAATCAGCCCCAGCATTTT
CASSPYRGNQPQHF
>13|TRBV3-1/TRBV3-2|TRBJ2-7|-
TGTGCCAGCAGCCAAGGTGCGGGGTACGAGCAGTACTTC
CASSQGAGYEQYF
>15|TRBV4-3|TRBJ1-2|-
TGCGCCAGCAGCCAAGATCGGGGGGTGGTCTATGGCTACACCTTC
CASSQDRGVVYGYTF
>15|TRBV2|TRBJ1-5|TRBD1
TGTGCCAGCAGTGAACTGGACAGGGAAAATCAGCCCCAGCATTTT
CASSELDRENQPQHF
>16|TRBV20-1|TRBJ1-4|-
TGCAGTGCTAGTCCAAAGGGAGAAGAGACTAATGAAAAACTGTTTTTT
CSASPKGEETNEKLFF
>16|TRBV3-1/TRBV3-2|TRBJ2-1|-
TGTGCCAGCAGCCAAGATCTGGGTACGAGCCACAATGAGCAGTTCTTC
CASSQDLGTSHNEQFF
>14|TRBV7-2|TRBJ2-7|-
TGTGCCAGCAGTAAGGGGAACGAACGGAACGAGCAGTACTTC
CASSKGNERNEQYF
>17|TRBV5-6|TRBJ2-7|-
TGTGCCAGCAGCTTGGAGGTCAGGGCCAGATGGGGGCACGGGCAGTACTTC
CASSLEVRARWGHGQYF